These 20 T cell receptor beta chains were all obtained from the same sample, sequenced in a study of vaccination effects on CD4 cells after COVID-19. The ViraFEST assay expanded antigen-specific CD4+ T cells with viral peptide pools before sequencing. Culturing for 10 days preceded CD4+ T cell isolation. Nucleocapsid antibodies were negative in the vaccine recipients, who had never had SARS-CoV-2 infection. Produced via immunoSEQ multiplex PCR; TCRdb's table is partial and in-frame only. This repertoire shows 41,000 or so clones, roughly two thirds found once; its top ten account for 26%. These TCRs are of unknown antigen specificity. This specimen was CD4+ T cells from PBMCs cultured with HCoV-OC43 spike peptides, taken before COVID-19 vaccination. The subset is: HCoV-OC43 spike overlapping peptide pool stimulation. These receptors were taken from a human donor who received a COVID-19 vaccine.

The V call is TRBV6-1, the J call TRBJ1-2; D gene uncertain. Trimming took off 3 bases at V and 0 bases at J, with 14 bases between the two ends. Looked up from germline, CDR1 is MNHNS and CDR2 is SASEGT. The CDR3 consists of 16 residues. As DNA, the CDR3 is TGTGCCAGCAGTGATGTGCGACTCCGACCTAACTATGGCTACACCTTC. Residues: CASSDVRLRPNYGYTF.

The chain joins TRBV4-1 to TRBJ1-1; D gene ambiguous. Trimming removed 0 bases from V and 0 bases from J, with 14 bases in between. Germline loops: CDR1 MGHRA, CDR2 YSYEKL. CDR3 length: 17 residues. CDR3 DNA sequence: TGCGCCAGCAGCCAAGATCATCAATTCGGGGTGAACACTGAAGCTTTCTTT. It yields the protein CASSQDHQFGVNTEAFF.

This clone was picked up a small number of times. V and J are TRBV2 and TRBJ1-6; D perhaps matches TRBD1 (6 bases). This CDR3 region has 13 residues. CDR1 SNHLY and CDR2 FYNNEI come from the germline V gene. Trimming took off 7 bases at V and 7 bases at J, with 11 bases between the two ends. In DNA form, the CDR3 reads TGTGCCAGCATACAGGGAATGAATTCACCCCTCCACTTT. It encodes CASIQGMNSPLHF.

The rearrangement joins TRBV7-2 to TRBJ1-1, with 7 bases matching TRBD1. CDR1 SGHTA and CDR2 FQGNSA come from the germline V gene. The V and J ends lost 2 bases and 9 bases, in that order; junction bases with no gene match: 3. This CDR3 is 12 amino acids long. The CDR3, as DNA: TGTGCCAGCAGCTTACTACAGGGGAAAGCTTTCTTT. Translated: CASSLLQGKAFF.

This clone was seen more than once but under ten times. The chain employs TRBV3-1 (or the pseudogene TRBV3-2) and TRBJ2-2; 8 bases align to TRBD1. The junction had 1 base not matched to a gene; V was cut back by 1 base and J by 0 bases. CDR1 LGHDT and CDR2 YNNKEL come from the germline V gene (reference sequence). This CDR3 contains 16 residues. The CDR3, as DNA: TGTGCCAGCAGCCAAGGGGACAGGACGAACACCGGGGAGCTGTTTTTT. Translation: CASSQGDRTNTGELFF.

Remarks on this clone: Germline and junction disagree at one end, which may indicate a read error. The chain employs TRBV25-1 and TRBJ1-2; 7 bases match TRBD1. The CDR3 spans 12 residues. The V gene's germline CDR1 is MGHDK and CDR2 SYGVNS. CDR3 region: CASTGAQGVGHF. For the CDR3, the DNA is TGTGCCAGCACTGGCGCTCAGGGGGTAGGGCACTTC.

V and J are TRBV25-1 and TRBJ2-4; D not resolved. In germline, CDR1 is MGHDK, CDR2 SYGVNS. The CDR3 extends over 15 amino acids. Trimming removed 4 bases at V and 1 base at J, with 11 bases between. Here the CDR3 DNA reads TGTGCCAGCAGTGCAAGGGAAGGGGCCAAAAACATTCAGTACTTC. This translates into CASSAREGAKNIQYF. The full variable domain, completed using reference TRBV25-1 and TRBJ2-4, is EADIYQTPRYLVIGTGKKITLECSQTMGHDKMYWYQQDPGMELHLIHYSYGVNSTEKGDLSSESTVSRIRTEHFPLTLESARPSHTSQYLCASSAREGAKNIQYFGAGTRLSVL.

The rearrangement links TRBV25-1 to TRBJ1-6; D remains ambiguous. The germline V and J ends were trimmed by 5 bases and 4 bases, with 12 bases remaining between them. Germline CDR1 reads MGHDK; CDR2 reads SYGVNS. The CDR3 length is 15 residues. This CDR3 reads CASSKLWGYNSPLHF. CDR3 nucleotide sequence: TGTGCCAGCAGTAAACTCTGGGGATATAATTCACCCCTCCACTTT.

The chain uses TRBV18 and TRBJ1-5; TRBD1 is a possible D gene (5 bases). The CDR3 has 15 amino acids. V shed 3 bases and J shed 0 bases, with 9 bases lying between them. CDR1 is KGHSH, CDR2 LQKENI, per germline. The CDR3 protein is CASSPGTRSNQPQHF. CDR3 sequence (DNA): TGTGCCAGCTCACCCGGGACCCGTAGCAATCAGCCCCAGCATTTT.

The J gene is TRBJ2-2, the V gene TRBV2; tentatively, D is TRBD1 or TRBD2 (5 bases each). Germline CDR1 is SNHLY and CDR2 is FYNNEI. Trimming took 4 bases from V and 5 from J, leaving 14 bases between them. CDR3 length: 15 residues. CDR3 region: CASSVGGWGTGELFF. The DNA for the CDR3 is TGTGCCAGCAGTGTGGGCGGGTGGGGGACCGGGGAGCTGTTTTTT.

The chain employs TRBV5-1 and TRBJ2-3; the match to TRBD2 covers 7 bases. The CDR3 runs 21 residues. Germline CDR1 is SGHRS and CDR2 is YFSETQ. The V segment lost 4 bases and the J segment 0 bases; nucleotides outside the gene matches: 23. Here the CDR3 reads CASSPGWSRLAEVHSTDTQYF. CDR3 in DNA: TGCGCCAGCAGCCCCGGATGGTCTCGGCTAGCGGAAGTACATAGCACAGATACGCAGTATTTT.

J is TRBJ2-4 and V is TRBV18, with 11 bases aligning to TRBD2. The CDR3 covers 18 residues. Unmatched junction bases numbered 9, after V lost 2 bases and J lost 3 bases. Germline-derived CDR1 and CDR2 are KGHSH and LQKENI. The CDR3 reads CASSPNLAGGLVKNIQYF. For the CDR3, the DNA is TGTGCCAGCTCACCAAATCTAGCGGGAGGCCTAGTCAAAAACATTCAGTACTTC.

This clone showed up just a few times. The V and J genes are TRBV18 and TRBJ1-3; D is perhaps TRBD1 (5 bases). V dropped 0 bases and J dropped 4 bases, with 10 bases sitting between them. The CDR3 contains 15 residues. CDR1 is KGHSH, CDR2 LQKENI, per germline. DNA of the CDR3: TGTGCCAGCTCACCACCGGGCAGGGCCGGAAACACCATATATTTT. Protein sequence: CASSPPGRAGNTIYF.

The V call is TRBV30, the J call TRBJ1-5; D ambiguous. CDR1 and CDR2 from the germline V gene are GTSNPN and SVGIG (reference sequence). Trimming took 1 base from V and 0 from J, leaving 10 bases between them. There are 15 residues in the CDR3. The CDR3 DNA reads TGTGCCTGGAGTGCAGGTGTCCTTAGCAATCAGCCCCAGCATTTT. Translation: CAWSAGVLSNQPQHF.

Only a few counts were recorded for this clone. V gene TRBV4-2 combines with J gene TRBJ2-7; 7 nucleotides match TRBD1. CDR1 is LGHNA, CDR2 YNFKEQ, per germline. The CDR3 contains 14 residues. V was pared by 0 bases and J by 6 bases, with 5 bases of the junction left unmatched. The CDR3 sequence is CASSQDLQGREQYF. The DNA for the CDR3 is TGTGCCAGCAGCCAAGATCTACAGGGGCGCGAGCAGTACTTC.

This chain uses TRBV4-2 with TRBJ1-2, with TRBD1 as a possible D gene (5 bases). This CDR3 is 13 amino acids long. Germline CDR1 LGHNA, CDR2 YNFKEQ. The V end was cut by 0 bases, the J end by 4 bases, with 6 bases between. CDR3 residues: CASSQEGGYGYTF. DNA of the CDR3: TGTGCCAGCAGCCAAGAGGGGGGCTATGGCTACACCTTC.

This clone occurred once. This CDR3 reads CASSSTIGTSGVYEQYF. The CDR3 nucleotides read TGTGCCAGCAGCTCAACAATAGGGACTAGCGGTGTCTACGAGCAGTACTTC. This chain joins TRBV11-2 and TRBJ2-7; 11 positions match TRBD2. The CDR3 spans 17 residues. CDR1 and CDR2 (germline): SGHAT, FQNNGV. With V trimmed by 4 bases and J by 3 bases, 11 bases remained unmatched.

This chain joins TRBV6-1 and TRBJ1-6, with TRBD1 as a possible D gene (5 bases). CDR3 length: 15 amino acids. The germline V gene has CDR1 MNHNS and CDR2 SASEGT. Trimming removed 2 bases at V and 7 bases at J, with 12 bases between. The CDR3 here is CASSERRGDNSPLHF. For the CDR3, the DNA is TGTGCCAGCAGTGAAAGGAGGGGCGACAATTCACCCCTCCACTTT.

The chain uses TRBV19 and TRBJ2-3; the D gene is possibly TRBD2 (5 bases). CDR3 size: 12 residues. Trimming removed 10 bases at V and 3 bases at J, with 11 bases between. From germline, CDR1 is LNHDA and CDR2 SQIVND (reference sequence). The CDR3 DNA sequence: TGTGCCACCAGTCCGGGAACAGATACGCAGTATTTT. This codes for CATSPGTDTQYF.

The gene calls are TRBV6-5 and TRBJ2-7; D uncertain. Germline V gene data show CDR1 as MNHEY and CDR2 as SVGAGI. The CDR3 consists of 14 residues. V was pared by 4 bases and J by 2 bases, with 12 bases between. Written as DNA, the CDR3 is TGTGCCAGCAGTTCCATAGGGTCCACCTACGAGCAGTACTTC. Translating gives CASSSIGSTYEQYF.